This T cell receptor beta chain is drawn from a study of blood T cells in healthy people across ages. The study's findings and limits: Researchers judged that diversity estimates from one million T cells fell short of true values.

Then a second PCR, running roughly 7 to 11 cycles, was carried out with a sample-barcoded 5' primer and a J-beta primer mix. Every cDNA molecule carried a tag from a template-switch adaptor bearing 12 random nucleotides. TCRdb itself ran the 5' RACE reads through MiXCR, one entry per CDR3 protein. The profile shows hundreds of thousands of distinct CDR3 sequences, approximately 40% of them singletons. Remarks on this clonotype: Its antigen is unknown.

V shed 2 bases, J shed 4 bases, and the junction held 7 bases outside the gene matches. Germline V gene data show CDR1 as MNHEY and CDR2 as SVGAGI. The CDR3 length is 15 residues. Every sample yielded at least 6.5 million isolated PBMCs. V gene TRBV6-5 combines with J gene TRBJ2-7; 8 positions agree with TRBD2. The TCR originated in a man older than 75 in good health. The sequencing sample was made of blood. The CDR3 DNA reads as TGTGCCAGCAGTTACGCTAGGACTAGCTGGTACGAGCAGTACTTC. Translating gives CASSYARTSWYEQYF.